The 32 T cell receptor beta chains reported below all come from one sample, sequenced in a study of PD-L1 blockade in urothelial cancer. Sequenced by immunoSEQ multiplex PCR; TCRdb stores in-frame clones only, minus some. Among under 55,000 clones listed, under 90% were seen once. The source material was PBMCs, sampled around atezolizumab (anti-PD-L1) treatment. The receptor source for this set is a man in his forties with urothelial cancer.

This clone came up a few times. The chain links TRBV29-1 to TRBJ1-1; 8 bases match TRBD1. Trimming at V came to 6 bases and at J to 1 base, leaving 7 bases not matched to a gene. Germline V gives CDR1 SQVTM, CDR2 ANQGSEA. The CDR3 contains 14 residues. The CDR3 is CSVVTGTGNTEAFF. The CDR3 DNA reads as TGCAGCGTGGTTACCGGGACAGGGAACACTGAAGCTTTCTTT.

The chain joins TRBV27 to TRBJ1-2; TRBD1 is a possible D gene (5 bases). CDR3 length equals 17 residues. V was pared by 5 bases and J by 5 bases, with 24 bases between. CDR1 and CDR2 from the germline V gene are MNHEY and SMNVEV (reference sequence). The CDR3 sequence is CASSGWGGRLGQYGYTF. DNA of the CDR3: TGTGCCAGCAGTGGTTGGGGGGGACGGCTGGGCCAGTATGGCTACACCTTC.

The genes are TRBV28 and TRBJ1-5; 7 bases are shared with TRBD1. CDR1 MDHEN and CDR2 SYDVKM come from the germline V gene. This CDR3 region has 16 residues. V gave up 4 bases and J gave up 2 bases; unmatched junction bases: 8. CDR3 nucleotide sequence: TGTGCCAGCAGTTCAGACAGGGTACGGGGCAATCAGCCCCAGCATTTT. Protein product: CASSSDRVRGNQPQHF.

The V gene is TRBV28, the J gene TRBJ1-1; TRBD1 matches 7 bases. V lost 6 bases and J lost 1; bases outside the gene matches: 5. The germline V gene encodes CDR1 MDHEN and CDR2 SYDVKM. The CDR3 has 14 amino acids. CDR3 protein: CASRGHRGNTEAFF. The CDR3 DNA follows: TGTGCCAGCAGGGGCCACAGGGGGAACACTGAAGCTTTCTTT. The variable domain in full, with the rest retrieved from reference TRBV28 and TRBJ1-1, is DVKVTQSSRYLVKRTGEKVFLECVQDMDHENMFWYRQDPGLGLRLIYFSYDVKMKEKGDIPEGYSVSREKKERFSLILESASTNQTSMYLCASRGHRGNTEAFFGQGTRLTVV.

V gene TRBV10-3 combines with J gene TRBJ1-4, with D unclear. V dropped 3 bases and J dropped 5 bases, with 7 bases sitting between them. Germline V CDR1 and CDR2: ENHRY, SYGVKD. The CDR3 contains 13 residues. The CDR3 DNA sequence: TGTGCCATCAGTGAACTAGCAAATGAAAAACTGTTTTTT. Protein: CAISELANEKLFF.

The chain combines TRBV4-3 with TRBJ1-1; no definite D call. This CDR3 has 15 amino acids. Germline V gives CDR1 LGHNA, CDR2 YSLEER. V was trimmed by 1 base and J by 0 bases, leaving 9 bases between them. The CDR3, as DNA: TGCGCCAGCAGCCAAGCGGCGGAAATGAACACTGAAGCTTTCTTT. This translates into CASSQAAEMNTEAFF.

This sequence joins TRBV5-4 and TRBJ2-1, with unresolved D. Germline V gives CDR1 SGHNT, CDR2 YYREEE (reference sequence). This CDR3 spans 15 amino acids. The ends were cut back, 0 bases at V and 9 bases at J, with 16 bases in the middle. The CDR3 DNA sequence: TGTGCCAGCAGCTTGGAAGGCGGCCTGAGTACTGAGCAGTTCTTC. Translation gives CASSLEGGLSTEQFF.

This clone was counted only a few times. The limits of the CDR3 on the DNA are not certain, so only TCRdb's listed CDR3 is given. This chain joins TRBV9 and TRBJ1-1; the D segment call TRBD1 is taken from the table without a DNA check. Per the germline V gene, CDR1 is SGDLS and CDR2 is YYNGEE. Termini included, the CDR3 measures 13 amino acids. The CDR3: CASSVGEGTNVLF.

J is TRBJ2-6 and V is TRBV5-1; no clear D gene. Trimming took 4 bases from V and 0 from J, leaving 11 bases between them. This CDR3 region has 16 residues. Germline CDR1 reads SGHRS; CDR2 reads YFSETQ. The CDR3: CASSPVVSSGANVLTF. The DNA of the CDR3 is TGCGCCAGCAGCCCTGTAGTAAGCTCTGGGGCCAACGTCCTGACTTTC.

The chain combines TRBV28 with TRBJ2-1; TRBD2 aligns across 12 bases. This CDR3 region has 17 residues. Germline trimming cut 3 bases from V and 7 bases from J; bases unmatched to any gene: 10. CDR1 is MDHEN and CDR2 is SYDVKM in the germline V gene. CDR3 bases: TGTGCCAGCAGTTTGCGACTAGCGGGAGTAACGCGAAATGAGCAGTTCTTC. It codes for CASSLRLAGVTRNEQFF. The full variable domain, with the rest looked up from reference TRBV28 and TRBJ2-1, is DVKVTQSSRYLVKRTGEKVFLECVQDMDHENMFWYRQDPGLGLRLIYFSYDVKMKEKGDIPEGYSVSREKKERFSLILESASTNQTSMYLCASSLRLAGVTRNEQFFGPGTRLTVL.

The V gene is TRBV30, the J gene TRBJ2-1; D possibly corresponds to TRBD2 (5 bases). The germline V gene has CDR1 GTSNPN and CDR2 SVGIG (reference sequence). The CDR3 is 14 amino acids. Trimming took off 4 bases at V and 6 bases at J, with 16 bases between the two ends. The CDR3 region is CAWNRESTGNEQFF. CDR3 nucleotides: TGTGCCTGGAACCGGGAATCGACGGGCAATGAGCAGTTCTTC.

The chain combines TRBV27 with TRBJ2-7; D possibly corresponds to TRBD1 (5 bases). The germline gives CDR1 MNHEY, CDR2 SMNVEV (reference sequence). V was pared by 0 bases and J by 0 bases, with 12 bases between. The CDR3 runs to 16 residues. The CDR3 protein is CASSLSQRGSSYEQYF. CDR3 nucleotide sequence: TGTGCCAGCAGTTTATCGCAAAGGGGAAGCTCCTACGAGCAGTACTTC.

The rearrangement links TRBV28 to TRBJ2-2; D unresolved. This CDR3 has 13 residues. Trimming removed 4 bases at V and 7 bases at J, with 10 bases between. Looked up from germline, CDR1 is MDHEN and CDR2 is SYDVKM. Here the CDR3 reads CASSSRYLGELFF. The CDR3 nucleotides read TGTGCCAGCAGTTCGCGTTATCTCGGGGAGCTGTTTTTT. The full variable domain, with the rest looked up from reference TRBV28 and TRBJ2-2, is DVKVTQSSRYLVKRTGEKVFLECVQDMDHENMFWYRQDPGLGLRLIYFSYDVKMKEKGDIPEGYSVSREKKERFSLILESASTNQTSMYLCASSSRYLGELFFGEGSRLTVL.

This clone was observed a handful of times. The chain recombines TRBV2 with TRBJ2-5; TRBD2 agrees at 10 bases. J gave up 5 bases and V 8 bases, and 5 bases lay outside the gene matches. From germline, CDR1 is SNHLY and CDR2 FYNNEI. This CDR3 is built from 13 residues. DNA of the CDR3: TGTGCCAGCTCGAGGACTAGCGGCGAGACCCAGTACTTC. Translated, it gives CASSRTSGETQYF.

V is TRBV4-3 and J is TRBJ2-1; 9 nucleotides agree with TRBD2. V dropped 0 bases and J dropped 4; count of bases not matched to a gene: 1. The CDR3 loop spans 15 amino acids. The germline V gene encodes CDR1 LGHNA and CDR2 YSLEER. CDR3 amino acids: CASSQESGRYNEQFF. CDR3 nucleotide sequence: TGCGCCAGCAGCCAAGAAAGCGGGAGGTACAATGAGCAGTTCTTC.

This sequence joins TRBV5-1 and TRBJ2-2; TRBD1 aligns across 10 bases. The CDR3 extends over 15 amino acids. With V trimmed by 3 bases and J by 4 bases, 3 bases remained unmatched. CDR1 SGHRS and CDR2 YFSETQ come from the germline V gene. The CDR3 loop is CASSSGTGVTGELFF. The DNA for the CDR3 is TGCGCCAGCAGCTCCGGGACAGGGGTCACCGGGGAGCTGTTTTTT.

The gene calls are TRBV27 and TRBJ1-5, with D uncertain. CDR3 length: 13 amino acids. The germline gives CDR1 MNHEY, CDR2 SMNVEV (reference sequence). Trimming took off 6 bases at V and 0 bases at J, with 6 bases between the two ends. The CDR3 DNA reads TGTGCCAGCAGCGCGGTTAGCAATCAGCCCCAGCATTTT. It encodes CASSAVSNQPQHF.

This chain links TRBV5-6 with TRBJ1-1; no firm D call. Trimming took off 0 bases at V and 5 bases at J, with 11 bases between the two ends. CDR1 and CDR2 (germline): SGHDT, YYEEEE. The CDR3 runs 14 residues. The CDR3 DNA reads as TGTGCCAGCAGCTTGGTCTGGGGAGGTACTGAAGCTTTCTTT. Protein product: CASSLVWGGTEAFF.

The CDR3 bases are TGCAGCGTTGTCTCCTATCAGGGGAACACTGAAGCTTTCTTT. Its protein product is CSVVSYQGNTEAFF. This chain links TRBV29-1 with TRBJ1-1; D possibly corresponds to TRBD1 (5 bases). The CDR3 consists of 14 residues. V shed 4 bases and J shed 1 base, with 13 bases lying between them. The germline V gene encodes CDR1 SQVTM and CDR2 ANQGSEA.

The chain recombines TRBV28 with TRBJ2-1, with 8 bases aligning to TRBD2. Germline V CDR1 and CDR2: MDHEN, SYDVKM. After removal of 4 bases from V and 2 bases from J, the junction contained 7 bases not matched to a gene. This CDR3 has 16 amino acids. CDR3 in DNA: TGTGCCAGCAGTTCCATCGGGGGGGCGGCCTACAATGAGCAGTTCTTC. Translated: CASSSIGGAAYNEQFF.

The V and J genes are TRBV19 and TRBJ1-5; D is unclear. This CDR3 contains 15 residues. Looked up from germline, CDR1 is LNHDA and CDR2 is SQIVND (reference sequence). Trimming removed 7 bases at V and 7 bases at J, with 20 bases between. CDR3 sequence reads: CASNSGGVGEQPQHF. CDR3 nucleotides: TGTGCCAGTAATTCAGGTGGCGTGGGAGAACAGCCCCAGCATTTT.

The table lists this clone with a count of one. V is TRBV7-9 and J is TRBJ2-6; D remains ambiguous. This CDR3 spans 13 amino acids. Germline V gene lookup returns CDR1 SEHNR and CDR2 FQNEAQ (reference sequence). Trimming left V 4 bases short and J 1 base short, with 2 bases between. CDR3 bases: TGTGCCAGCAGCTCATCTGGGGCCAACGTCCTGACTTTC. Translation gives CASSSSGANVLTF.

There are a few counts of this clone. The identical CDR3 is also encoded by other nucleotide sequences in the sample. The chain uses TRBV30 and TRBJ1-1; D is unclear. Germline CDR1 GTSNPN, CDR2 SVGIG (reference sequence). The CDR3 totals 11 residues. V was trimmed by 0 bases and J by 5 bases, leaving 4 bases between them. Here the CDR3 reads CAWSVQTEAFF. DNA for the CDR3: TGTGCCTGGAGTGTACAGACTGAAGCTTTCTTT.

J is TRBJ2-3 and V is TRBV5-1; TRBD2 matches 8 bases. The junction had 11 bases not matched to a gene; V was cut back by 3 bases and J by 5 bases. The CDR3 is 16 residues long. Germline V gene sequence: CDR1 SGHRS, CDR2 YFSETQ. The CDR3 is CASSSRGAGDQDTQYF. As DNA, the CDR3 is TGCGCCAGCAGCTCCCGGGGAGCGGGAGATCAAGATACGCAGTATTTT.

The chain combines TRBV19 with TRBJ2-6, with 9 bases matching TRBD1. The CDR3 is made up of 17 amino acids. The J segment lost 4 bases and the V segment lost 5 bases, leaving 9 bases of the junction unmatched. Germline V gene sequence: CDR1 LNHDA, CDR2 SQIVND (reference sequence). CDR3 nucleotide sequence: TGTGCCAGTAGTCGGGACAGGGCTACGACGGGGGCCAACGTCCTGACTTTC. Its protein is CASSRDRATTGANVLTF. Filled out from reference TRBV19 and TRBJ2-6, the complete variable domain reads DGGITQSPKYLFRKEGQNVTLSCEQNLNHDAMYWYRQDPGQGLRLIYYSQIVNDFQKGDIAEGYSVSREKKESFPLTVTSAQKNPTAFYLCASSRDRATTGANVLTFGAGSRLTVL.

The chain uses TRBV9 and TRBJ1-2; 8 bases are a match to TRBD1. CDR3 length: 15 residues. Germline CDR1 reads SGDLS; CDR2 reads YYNGEE. The trim removed 3 bases at V and 4 bases at J, leaving 8 bases unmatched. The CDR3 sequence is CASSALGQGGYGYTF. Here the CDR3 DNA reads TGTGCCAGCAGCGCACTTGGACAGGGCGGCTATGGCTACACCTTC.

The chain combines TRBV7-2 with TRBJ1-2, with 7 nucleotides matching TRBD1. CDR3 length: 15 residues. V was pared by 3 bases and J by 4 bases, with 8 bases of the junction left unmatched. Germline lookup yields CDR1 SGHTA and CDR2 FQGNSA. In DNA form, the CDR3 reads TGTGCCAGCAGCTTCGCGGAGGGGGCAAGCTATGGCTACACCTTC. It codes for CASSFAEGASYGYTF.

V usage is TRBV9 and J usage is TRBJ1-2; TRBD1 might be the D (5 bases). Trimming cost V 3 bases and J 10 bases, with 13 bases left between them. CDR3 length: 12 residues. The germline CDR1 and CDR2 sequences are SGDLS and YYNGEE. CDR3 in amino acids: CASSEPGRHYTF. In DNA form, the CDR3 reads TGTGCCAGCAGCGAGCCAGGGCGGCACTACACCTTC.

The chain has TRBV5-1 and TRBJ2-1; possibly TRBD1 for D (6 bases). The V end lost 4 bases, the J end lost 5 bases, and 16 bases lay between the germline ends. CDR3 length: 15 amino acids. Germline V gene lookup returns CDR1 SGHRS and CDR2 YFSETQ. In DNA, the CDR3 is TGCGCCAGCAGCCGCTCTGGACAGTTAGACAATGAGCAGTTCTTC. It translates to CASSRSGQLDNEQFF.

By sample share, this clone is medium-sized. The chain employs TRBV28 and TRBJ2-7, with 10 bases fitting TRBD2. The CDR3 runs to 18 residues. V gave up 5 bases and J gave up 1 base; unmatched junction bases: 14. The germline V gene encodes CDR1 MDHEN and CDR2 SYDVKM. The CDR3, as DNA: TGTGCCAGCAGTCCTTCCCGTGTGACTAGCGGGTTATCCTACGAGCAGTACTTC. It yields the protein CASSPSRVTSGLSYEQYF.

V and J are TRBV28 and TRBJ2-7, with unresolved D. Germline CDR1 reads MDHEN; CDR2 reads SYDVKM. V was clipped by 5 bases and J by 2 bases, with 13 bases between them. CDR3 size: 14 residues. The CDR3 DNA reads TGTGCCAGCAGTAGTCCGTCGAGGACCTACGAGCAGTACTTC. This codes for CASSSPSRTYEQYF.

The V and J genes are TRBV19 and TRBJ2-1, with D possibly being TRBD2 (5 bases). This CDR3 contains 14 residues. Germline-derived CDR1 and CDR2 are LNHDA and SQIVND (reference sequence). Deletions cut 6 bases from V and 6 bases from J, with 15 bases between. The CDR3 nucleotides are TGTGCCAGTAGGCCCCCCCGGGAAAGCAATGAGCAGTTCTTC. This codes for CASRPPRESNEQFF.